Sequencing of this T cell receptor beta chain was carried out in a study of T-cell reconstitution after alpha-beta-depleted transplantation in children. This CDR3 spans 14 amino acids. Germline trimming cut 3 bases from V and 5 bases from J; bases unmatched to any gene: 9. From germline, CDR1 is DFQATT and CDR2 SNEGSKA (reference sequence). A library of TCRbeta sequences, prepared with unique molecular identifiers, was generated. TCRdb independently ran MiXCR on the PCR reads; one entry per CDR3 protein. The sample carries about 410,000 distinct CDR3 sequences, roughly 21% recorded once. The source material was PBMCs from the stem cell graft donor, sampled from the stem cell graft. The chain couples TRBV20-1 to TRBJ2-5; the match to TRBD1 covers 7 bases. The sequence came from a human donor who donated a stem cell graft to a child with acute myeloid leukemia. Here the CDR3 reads CSASRETGWETQYF. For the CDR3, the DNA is TGCAGTGCTAGCCGAGAGACAGGGTGGGAGACCCAGTACTTC.